This is a list of T cell receptor beta chains from one sample in a study of shared clonotypes between healthy human individuals. Clones were read by immunoSEQ multiplex PCR, and TCRdb kept only the in-frame ones, dropping some. The profile covers hundreds of thousands of clones, with roughly 80% appearing a single time and around 12% taken by the ten largest. What was sequenced was PBMCs. The source is a woman aged 40-49 years in good health. Some clones in this sample may be carry-over from other donors' samples. CDR3s include the opening cysteine and the closing phenylalanine or tryptophan. The D gene is left open where the match is weak. Clone sizes are given selectively: once, few, many, or a class where the clone is expanded.

j_call,clone_size,v_call,d_call,cdr3_nt,cdr3_aa
TRBJ2-5,.,TRBV29-1,TRBD2,TGCAGCGTTATGTGGGAGGGCCCCGAGACCCAGTACTTC,CSVMWEGPETQYF
TRBJ2-2,.,TRBV5-4,TRBD2,TGTGCCAGCAGCCAGGGACTAGCGGGAGTCACCGGGGAGCTGTTTTTT,CASSQGLAGVTGELFF
TRBJ2-7,.,TRBV18,.,TGTGCCAGCTCACCAGAGGCAGGGGATCGTTACGAGCAGTACTTC,CASSPEAGDRYEQYF
TRBJ2-7,many,TRBV30,TRBD2,TGTGCCTGGAGTACTAGCGGGCTCCACGAGCAGTACTTC,CAWSTSGLHEQYF
TRBJ2-3,.,TRBV7-9,TRBD2,TGTGCCAGCAGCTTAGGAGCGGGAATTACCTCGACTAGCACAGATACGCAGTATTTT,CASSLGAGITSTSTDTQYF
TRBJ1-2,few,TRBV19,TRBD1,TGTGCCAGTACCGTTCCGGGGGGGACAGGGCGCTTCTACACCTTC,CASTVPGGTGRFYTF
TRBJ2-1,.,TRBV4-3,TRBD2,TGCGCCAGCAGCCAAGATCGGAGCGGGAGTTACAATGAGCAGTTCTTC,CASSQDRSGSYNEQFF
TRBJ1-1,few,TRBV6-6,.,TGTGCCAGCAGTTACTCGACAACTGGGGTCGAAGCTTTCTTT,CASSYSTTGVEAFF
TRBJ1-1,.,TRBV25-1,.,TGTGCCAGCAGTGAAGGTAACACTGAAGCTTTCTTT,CASSEGNTEAFF
TRBJ2-2,once,TRBV5-1,TRBD1,TGCGCCAGCAGCTTGGGAGGCCATACAGGGGCCGGGGAGCTGTTTTTT,CASSLGGHTGAGELFF
TRBJ2-3,.,TRBV5-4,TRBD2,TGTGCCAGCAGCTTGGGGGTAGCGGGATTAGATACGCAGTATTTT,CASSLGVAGLDTQYF
TRBJ1-1,.,TRBV29-1,TRBD1,TGCAGCGTTAAACGGCAGGGGGTAACTGAAGCTTTCTTT,CSVKRQGVTEAFF
TRBJ2-7,once,TRBV28,.,TGTGCCAGCAGACCGTTACCCAAGACTTACGAGCAGTACTTC,CASRPLPKTYEQYF
TRBJ1-5,once,TRBV27,.,TGTGCTACTAGGGGATACAATCAGCCCCAGCATTTT,CATRGYNQPQHF
TRBJ1-4,.,TRBV6-6,.,TGTGCCAGCAGTTACCCAGCAGGTCGCGAAAAACTGTTTTTT,CASSYPAGREKLFF
TRBJ1-2,.,TRBV5-8,.,TGTGCCAGCCCGGACCCGTACACTAACTATGGCTACACCTTC,CASPDPYTNYGYTF
TRBJ2-3,few,TRBV7-6,.,TGTGCCAGCAGCTCCCCCTTCACAGATACGCAGTATTTT,CASSSPFTDTQYF
TRBJ2-5,.,TRBV15,.,TGTGCCACCAGCAGAGGGGGCAGGGATATTGAGACCCAGTACTTC,CATSRGGRDIETQYF
TRBJ2-7,.,TRBV7-2,.,TGTGCCAGCAGCCCTGGCGGTGGGTCCTACGAGCAGTACTTC,CASSPGGGSYEQYF
TRBJ2-5,.,TRBV6-1,.,TGTGCCAGCACCCAAGCGTGGGGCGAGAACCAGTACTTC,CASTQAWGENQYF
TRBJ2-1,.,TRBV2,.,TGTGCCAGCGATAGACTTAATGAGCAGTTCTTC,CASDRLNEQFF
TRBJ1-1,.,TRBV18,.,TGTGCCAGCTCACCACAGGGCGTGAACACTGAAGCTTTCTTT,CASSPQGVNTEAFF
TRBJ2-1,.,TRBV18,TRBD2,TGTGCCAGCTCACCAACAGCGGGAGCAGTAATGAATGAGCAGTTCTTC,CASSPTAGAVMNEQFF
TRBJ2-7,.,TRBV27,TRBD1,TGTGCCAGCAGTTTTCGAGCACCGACGGGACAGATTTCTTTTTCGACCGAGCAGTACTTC,CASSFRAPTGQISFSTEQYF
TRBJ1-2,.,TRBV7-2,TRBD1,TGTGCCAGCAGCTCGACAGGGCGGGGCTACACCTTC,CASSSTGRGYTF
TRBJ1-1,.,TRBV5-1,TRBD1,TGCGCCAGCAGGGCCATCTCCACAGGGGACACTGAAGCTTTCTTT,CASRAISTGDTEAFF
TRBJ2-7,few,TRBV7-8,.,TGTGCCAGCAGCTTAGCGCCGGGGTCGAGGTACGAGCAGTACTTC,CASSLAPGSRYEQYF
TRBJ2-3,.,TRBV28,TRBD2,TGTGCCAGCAGCACCTCTAGCGGATTCTACACTAGCACAGATACGCAGTATTTT,CASSTSSGFYTSTDTQYF
TRBJ2-7,.,TRBV19,TRBD1,TGTGCCAGTAACTCCGGGACAGGGTTCTACGAGCAGTACTTC,CASNSGTGFYEQYF
TRBJ2-6,.,TRBV9,.,TGTGCCAGCAGCGTGGGGGCCGTCCTGACTTTC,CASSVGAVLTF
TRBJ1-1,.,TRBV7-3,.,TGTGCCAGCAGCTTAACGGGGGCGAGGAACACTGAAGCTTTCTTT,CASSLTGARNTEAFF
TRBJ2-3,.,TRBV29-1,TRBD1,TGCAGCGAGAGGCAGGGGGCAGGAGATACGCAGTATTTT,CSERQGAGDTQYF
TRBJ2-1,.,TRBV6-1,TRBD2,TGTGCCAGCAGTGAACTAGCGGGAGGGGTCCCCAATGAGCAGTTCTTC,CASSELAGGVPNEQFF
TRBJ2-7,.,TRBV10-3,TRBD2,TGTGCCATCAGTGAGGGCGGGAGGCTCCACGAGCAGTACTTC,CAISEGGRLHEQYF
TRBJ2-7,.,TRBV19,TRBD1,TGTGCCAGTAGTTACGACAGGGTCGCCGAGCAGTACTTC,CASSYDRVAEQYF
TRBJ2-5,once,TRBV19,TRBD1,TGTGCCAGTAGGGCGACAGGGATCCAAGAGACCCAGTACTTC,CASRATGIQETQYF
TRBJ2-2,.,TRBV15,.,TGTGCCACCAGCGGTGGGCCTGGGAGGACCGGGGAGCTGTTTTTT,CATSGGPGRTGELFF
TRBJ1-5,.,TRBV9,.,TGTGCCAGCAGCTACCACGGGGTTAGCAATCAGCCCCAGCATTTT,CASSYHGVSNQPQHF
TRBJ1-2,.,TRBV6-5,.,TGTGCCAGCAGTGCTACAGGCCTGTCTAACTATGGCTACACCTTC,CASSATGLSNYGYTF
TRBJ1-2,.,TRBV28,.,TGTGCCAGCAAGGAGGCAGGTGGCTACACCTTC,CASKEAGGYTF
TRBJ2-2,.,TRBV14,.,TGTGCCAGCAGCCAAGAATCGGGCAGCGTCGGGGAGCTGTTTTTT,CASSQESGSVGELFF
TRBJ1-4,.,TRBV4-2,.,TGTGCCAGCAGCCAAGACCCCCTGGGGGTAACTAATGAAAAACTGTTTTTT,CASSQDPLGVTNEKLFF
TRBJ1-2,.,TRBV25-1,TRBD1,TGTGCCAGCAGTGATAGGGGGCCTAGGGGCTACACCTTC,CASSDRGPRGYTF
TRBJ1-2,.,TRBV9,.,TGTGCCAGCAGCGTAGGAGACGGTGCTGGCTACACCTTC,CASSVGDGAGYTF